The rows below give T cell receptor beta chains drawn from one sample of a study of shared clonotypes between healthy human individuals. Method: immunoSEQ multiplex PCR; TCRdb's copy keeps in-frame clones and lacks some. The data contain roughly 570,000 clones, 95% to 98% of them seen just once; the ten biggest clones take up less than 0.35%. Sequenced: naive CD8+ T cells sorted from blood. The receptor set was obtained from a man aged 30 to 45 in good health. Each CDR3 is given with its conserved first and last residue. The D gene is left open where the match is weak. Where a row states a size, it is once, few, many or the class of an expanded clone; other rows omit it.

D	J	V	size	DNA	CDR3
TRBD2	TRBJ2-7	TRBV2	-	TGTGCCAGCCTCTCGAGGGGCGGGAGCCCCTACGAGCAGTACTTC	CASLSRGGSPYEQYF
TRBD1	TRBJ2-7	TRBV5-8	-	TGTGCCAGCAGCACGGGACAGGGGAGGTCCGAGCAGTACTTC	CASSTGQGRSEQYF
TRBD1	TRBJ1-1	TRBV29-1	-	TGCAGCGTAGACTTAGACAGGGTGAACACTGAAGCTTTCTTT	CSVDLDRVNTEAFF
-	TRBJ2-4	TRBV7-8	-	TGTGCCAGCAGCCCCGGGGCCGGGTCGGGAAACATTCAGTACTTC	CASSPGAGSGNIQYF
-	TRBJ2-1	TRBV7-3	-	TGTGCCAGCAGCTTAACTGGGGAGTACAATGAGCAGTTCTTC	CASSLTGEYNEQFF
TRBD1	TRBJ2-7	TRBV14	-	TGTGCCAGCAGCCAAGAAACAGGGGCCTACGAGCAGTACTTC	CASSQETGAYEQYF
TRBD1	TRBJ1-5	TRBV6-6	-	TGTGCCAGCAGTTACAAAGACAGGGTAAATCAGCCCCAGCATTTT	CASSYKDRVNQPQHF
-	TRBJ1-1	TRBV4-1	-	TGCGCCAGCAGCCAGGCAGGTACTAACACTGAAGCTTTCTTT	CASSQAGTNTEAFF
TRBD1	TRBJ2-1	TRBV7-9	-	TGTGCCAGCAGCCCAGGGGGTATTGAGCAGTTCTTC	CASSPGGIEQFF
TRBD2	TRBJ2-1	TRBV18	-	TGTGCCAGCTCTCCATTGGATAGCGGGGGGCCTTCCTACAATGAGCAGTTCTTC	CASSPLDSGGPSYNEQFF
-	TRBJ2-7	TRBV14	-	TGTGCCAGCAGCTCCCCCACCGGGGGCTACGAGCAGTACTTC	CASSSPTGGYEQYF
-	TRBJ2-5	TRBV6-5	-	TGTGCCAGCAGCCGAGGCGCAGCCCGGGGAGAGACCCAGTACTTC	CASSRGAARGETQYF
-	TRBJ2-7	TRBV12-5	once	TGTGCTAGTGGTTTGGGGGTTCACGAGCAGTACTTC	CASGLGVHEQYF
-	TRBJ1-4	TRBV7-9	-	TGTGCCAGCAGCGCACCGATGAATGAAAAACTGTTTTTT	CASSAPMNEKLFF
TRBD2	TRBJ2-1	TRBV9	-	TGTGCCAGCAGCGTGGGACTAGCGGGAGGAGAGCAGTTCTTC	CASSVGLAGGEQFF
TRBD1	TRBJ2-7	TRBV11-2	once	TGTGCCAGCAGCGACAGTCGTAGGGCCAGGGGGAGCTACGAGCAGTACTTC	CASSDSRRARGSYEQYF
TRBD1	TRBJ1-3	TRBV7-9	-	TGTGCCAGCAGCTTGGGGGGACAGGTCTCTGGAAACACCATATATTTT	CASSLGGQVSGNTIYF
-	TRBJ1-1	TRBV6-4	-	TGTGCCAGCAGTGATACCTGGGGGTCTGAAGCTTTCTTT	CASSDTWGSEAFF
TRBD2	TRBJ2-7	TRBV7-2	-	TGTGCCAGCGGGGTTAGCGGGAGTGTTTACGAGCAGTACTTC	CASGVSGSVYEQYF
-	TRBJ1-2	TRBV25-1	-	TGTGCCAGCAGTGGACAGAGCTTCTATGGCTACACCTTC	CASSGQSFYGYTF
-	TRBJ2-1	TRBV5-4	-	TGTGCCAGCAGCTTGGAAGGGGTTGATGAGCAGTTCTTC	CASSLEGVDEQFF
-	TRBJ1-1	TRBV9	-	TGTGCCAGCAGCGCCCGTAGTGGGGGGCCGGACACTGAAGCTTTCTTT	CASSARSGGPDTEAFF
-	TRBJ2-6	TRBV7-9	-	TGTGCCAGCAGTTCACAGCTCTCTGGGGCCAACGTCCTGACTTTC	CASSSQLSGANVLTF
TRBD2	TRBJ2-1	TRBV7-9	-	TGTGCCAGCAGCTTGGGACTAGCGGGGTACAATGAGCAGTTCTTC	CASSLGLAGYNEQFF
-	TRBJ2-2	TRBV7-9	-	TGTGCCAGCAGCTTAGCGGGAGACGAAACCGGGGAGCTGTTTTTT	CASSLAGDETGELFF
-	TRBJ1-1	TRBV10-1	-	TGCGCCAGCAGTCAAGGGTATGAAGCTTTCTTT	CASSQGYEAFF
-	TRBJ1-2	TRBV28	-	TGTGCCAGCAGTTTCCGACCCACTAACTATGGCTACACCTTC	CASSFRPTNYGYTF
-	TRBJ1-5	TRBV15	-	TGTGCCTCTTCATCAGGGGACAATGGCAATCAGCCCCAGCATTTT	CASSSGDNGNQPQHF
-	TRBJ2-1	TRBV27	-	TGTGCCAGCAGTCCCCGGGGGGCGCTTAACAATGAGCAGTTCTTC	CASSPRGALNNEQFF
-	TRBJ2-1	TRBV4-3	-	TGCGCCAGCAGCCAAGATCTGGGTTACAATGAGCAGTTCTTC	CASSQDLGYNEQFF
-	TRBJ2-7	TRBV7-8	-	TGTGCCAGCAGCTTAGCGTGGGGGGCCCAGGAGGCCTACGAGCAGTACTTC	CASSLAWGAQEAYEQYF
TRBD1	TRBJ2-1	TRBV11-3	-	TGTGCCAGCAGCTATCCGGGACAGGGGGTCAATGAGCAGTTCTTC	CASSYPGQGVNEQFF
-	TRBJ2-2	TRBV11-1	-	TGTGCCAGCAGCTTAGTCGGTCCCGGGGAGCTGTTTTTT	CASSLVGPGELFF
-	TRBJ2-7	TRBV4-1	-	TGCGCCAGCAGCCAAGACTCACGTGCAGGCTACGAGCAGTACTTC	CASSQDSRAGYEQYF
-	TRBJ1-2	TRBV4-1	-	TGCGCCAGCAGCCAAAGCTCACAGCTCAATGGCTACACCTTC	CASSQSSQLNGYTF
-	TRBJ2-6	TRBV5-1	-	TGCGCCAGCAGCTTGGGGACATCCTCTGGGGCCAACGTCCTGACTTTC	CASSLGTSSGANVLTF
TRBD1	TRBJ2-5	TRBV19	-	TGTGCCAGTAGTCCTTTGACAGGGCTGGAAGAGACCCAGTACTTC	CASSPLTGLEETQYF
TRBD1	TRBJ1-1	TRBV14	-	TGTGCCAGCAGCCAAGGAGAGGGGGCGGGAGCTTTCTTT	CASSQGEGAGAFF
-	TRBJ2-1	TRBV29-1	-	TGCAGCGTTACCGACATGAACTGGAAAAATGAGCAGTTCTTC	CSVTDMNWKNEQFF
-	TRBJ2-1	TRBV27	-	TGTGCCAGCAGTATAGAGGGCGGCTACAATGAGCAGTTCTTC	CASSIEGGYNEQFF
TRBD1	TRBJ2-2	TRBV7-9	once	TGTGCCAGCAGCAATCGGACAGGCTTAACCGGGGAGCTGTTTTTT	CASSNRTGLTGELFF
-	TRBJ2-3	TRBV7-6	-	TGTGCCAGCAGCCAGGGGGGCGCAGATACGCAGTATTTT	CASSQGGADTQYF
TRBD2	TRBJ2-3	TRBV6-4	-	TGTGCCAGCAGTGATGGGACTAGCGACTACACAGATACGCAGTATTTT	CASSDGTSDYTDTQYF
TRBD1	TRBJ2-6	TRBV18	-	TGTGCCAGCTCACCTCGGACAGGTGGGCCACCCTCTGGGGCCAACGTCCTGACTTTC	CASSPRTGGPPSGANVLTF
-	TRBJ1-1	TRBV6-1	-	TGTGCCAGCAGCCCCTATCAGGGCAACACTGAAGCTTTCTTT	CASSPYQGNTEAFF
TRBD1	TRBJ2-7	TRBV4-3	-	TGCGCCAGCAGCCCGGGACAGTCCTCCTCCTACGAGCAGTACTTC	CASSPGQSSSYEQYF
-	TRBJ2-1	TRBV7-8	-	TGTGCCAGCAGCCTCGATCAGGTTGAGCAGTTCTTC	CASSLDQVEQFF
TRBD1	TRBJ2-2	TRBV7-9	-	TGTGCCAGCAGCGGAGGGGGACAGGCGGCCACCGGGGAGCTGTTTTTT	CASSGGGQAATGELFF